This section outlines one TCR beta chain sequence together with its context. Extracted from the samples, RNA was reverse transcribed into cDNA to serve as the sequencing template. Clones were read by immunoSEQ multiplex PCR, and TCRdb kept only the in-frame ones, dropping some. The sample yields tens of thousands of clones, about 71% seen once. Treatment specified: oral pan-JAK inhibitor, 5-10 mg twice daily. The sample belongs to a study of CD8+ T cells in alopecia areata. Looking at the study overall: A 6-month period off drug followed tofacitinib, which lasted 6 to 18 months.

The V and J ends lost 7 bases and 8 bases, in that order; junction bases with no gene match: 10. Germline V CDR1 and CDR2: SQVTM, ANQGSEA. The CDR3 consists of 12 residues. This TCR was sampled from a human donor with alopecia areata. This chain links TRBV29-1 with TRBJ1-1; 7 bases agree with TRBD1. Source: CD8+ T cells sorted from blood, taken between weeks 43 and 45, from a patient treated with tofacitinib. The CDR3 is CSAYTGTAEAFF. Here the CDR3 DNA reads TGCAGCGCCTATACCGGGACAGCAGAAGCTTTCTTT. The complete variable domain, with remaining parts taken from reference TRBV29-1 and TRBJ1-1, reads SAVISQKPSRDICQRGTSLTIQCQVDSQVTMMFWYRQQPGQSLTLIATANQGSEATYESGFVIDKFPISRPNLTFSTLTVSNMSPEDSSIYLCSAYTGTAEAFFGQGTRLTVV.